This TCR beta chain emerged from a study of cytomegalovirus exposure and HLA in healthy donors (dated by TCRdb to about 2017). For the study in its entirety: According to a later analysis, the roughly 130 validation repertoires were produced on the same platform as the 680 or so repertoires of the first cohort. The study aimed to test whether cataloging public T cell receptors could reveal signatures of past pathogen exposure. Along with the approximately 670-subject first cohort, a separate validation cohort of about 110 different subjects was used. To predict cytomegalovirus infection status, the study combined high-throughput TCR immunosequencing, statistical association of individual TCRs with disease status, and machine learning.

What the work shows at the level of the full study, not this receptor alone: While some public TCRs were present in many individuals, most TCR sequences turned up only very rarely across donors. Of the cluster scores, approximately 95% were above 0 in a later analysis, which found that TCRs clustered in the first cohort also tended to co-occur in the 95 to 150 validation repertoires. The classifier was reported to diagnose cytomegalovirus status with high specificity and sensitivity in both the original and validation cohorts. In vitro tests confirmed that three of the cytomegalovirus-associated TCR beta chains recognize cytomegalovirus antigens. The authors suggested that the approach could potentially be extended to other disease states and immunological phenotypes. A later analysis lacked HLA typing for the validation cohort, so it scored co-occurrence in that cohort across all 120 or so repertoires. A total of roughly 160 TCR beta chains were listed by the study as associated with cytomegalovirus.

A word on this clone: It lacks a known antigen. No base quality values were provided; no much bigger clone lies one nucleotide off.

The donors were included in the validation cohort of some 120 subjects, a group kept apart from the roughly 700-subject first cohort. Based on the germline V gene, the CDR1 and CDR2 sequences are SGHDT and YYEEEE. There are 14 amino acids in the CDR3, from cysteine to phenylalanine inclusive. Of the read, only the CDR3 DNA is kept; its 42 bases are in frame from base 1. Ends trimmed: V by 0 bases, J by 7 bases; bases unmatched to a gene: 5. The method was the immunoSEQ multiplex PCR assay. On the authors' methods: A statistical classification framework was built to diagnose cytomegalovirus status from the catalog of TCR beta chain sequences. TCRdb obtained this table from immuneACCESS and retained in-frame rearrangements with V and J assigned. These tables miss some clones; where compared with another copy, unresolved V genes account for less than half of the shortfall, and the remainder is unexplained. The DNA gave D and trimming, while V, J and clone size come from that table. This sample holds 100,000 to 150,000 clones; around 86% were observed only once. Clones ranked in the top ten supply 2% of the sample.

The chain is encoded by TRBV5-6 joined to TRBJ2-3, with 7 bases in between that match TRBD2. Sequenced material: PBMCs. The receptor's source is a woman aged 18-29 years in good health and CMV-seronegative. The CDR3 protein: CASSLGGSGYTQYF. Read as DNA, the sequence is TGTGCCAGCAGCTTGGGCGGGAGCGGGTATACGCAGTATTTT.